The source of this T cell receptor (beta chain) is a study of OX40 agonist ivuxolimab in advanced cancers. Produced via immunoSEQ multiplex PCR; TCRdb's table is partial and in-frame only. The sample lists some 70,000 clones; under 95% were seen once. Trimming left V 5 bases short and J 0 bases short, with 13 bases between. There are 16 residues in the CDR3. Germline CDR1 SNHLY, CDR2 FYNNEI. This clonotype was obtained from an adult with an advanced solid tumor such as melanoma, head and neck, liver or kidney cancer. The chain joins TRBV2 to TRBJ2-2; maybe TRBD1 (6 bases). Sequenced here: CD4+ or CD8+ T cells sorted from blood, sampled in a trial of the OX40 agonist ivuxolimab. Written as DNA, the CDR3 is TGTGCCAGCAGTACCAGACAGGCAACGAACACCGGGGAGCTGTTTTTT. It encodes CASSTRQATNTGELFF. Variable domain in full (rest from reference TRBV2 and TRBJ2-2): EPEVTQTPSHQVTQMGQEVILRCVPISNHLYFYWYRQILGQKVEFLVSFYNNEISEKSEIFDDQFSVERPDGSNFTLKIRSTKLEDSAMYFCASSTRQATNTGELFFGEGSRLTVL.